The present T cell receptor (beta chain) was sequenced within a study of T cells in Graves' hyperthyroidism and ophthalmopathy. Amplification of TCR beta CDR3 regions was performed using RNA transcripts as template. HTBI primers were the set used in a first-round RT-PCR of the TCR CDR3. Using its own MiXCR run on the multiplex PCR reads, TCRdb lists one record per CDR3 protein. There are 300,000 to 350,000 distinct CDR3 sequences in the sample; 21% occur only once, and 50% to 65% lies in the top ten. Many counts were recorded for this clonotype. The sequencing input was blood. The receptor was isolated from a woman aged 45-59 years with Graves' hyperthyroidism.

This chain's CDR3 is CASKRGFSYNEQFF. The CDR3 region has the DNA TGTGCCAGCAAGAGGGGCTTCTCCTACAATGAGCAGTTCTTC. The chain combines TRBV6-1 with TRBJ2-1; D might be TRBD1 or TRBD2, each matching 5 bases. Deletions cut 7 bases from V and 0 bases from J, with 10 bases between. The germline V gene encodes CDR1 MNHNS and CDR2 SASEGT. This CDR3 spans 14 amino acids.